This T cell receptor (beta chain) was sequenced during a study of Graves' ophthalmopathy and Graves' hyperthyroidism. The study amplified TCR beta CDR3 regions using RNA transcripts. The workflow started with a first-round RT-PCR run with HTBI primers and then moved on to a second-round multiplex PCR. TCRdb analysed the multiplex PCR reads with MiXCR anew, one entry per CDR3 protein. The sample contains around 400,000 distinct CDR3 sequences, 20% to 25% of which appear only once. Findings of the study overall: Both an approximately 70% sensitivity and a roughly 75% specificity characterized the model's predictions of ophthalmopathy progression. Blood also harbored most expanded thyroid clonotypes above 0.001 frequency.

The stable label applied to hyperthyroidism with no ophthalmopathy within 18 months of follow-up. It was from roughly 10 ml of fresh peripheral blood that the PBMCs came. Points on this clonotype: The antigen is unknown.

Trimming removed 6 bases at V and 4 bases at J, with 12 bases between. This CDR3 is 13 amino acids long. Germline CDR1 and CDR2: MNHNS and SASEGT. The sample comprised peripheral blood. J is TRBJ2-5 and V is TRBV6-1; possibly TRBD1 for D (6 bases). The sequence derives from a woman aged 18-30 years with stable Graves' hyperthyroidism. CDR3 sequence: CASRSGERETQYF. CDR3 DNA: TGTGCCAGCAGGTCAGGGGAACGAGAGACCCAGTACTTC.